These 15 T cell receptor beta chains share one sample of origin, sequenced in a study of identical twins. TCRdb re-called the 5' RACE reads with MiXCR, one entry per CDR3 protein. This sample has about 810,000 distinct CDR3 sequences, with 9% to 15% found just once. These data are also associated with another study on yellow fever vaccine responses in identical twins.

Sequencing input: PBMCs. The receptor source for this set is a woman under 30 in good health.

This rearrangement joins TRBV10-1 to TRBJ2-2; a possible D gene is TRBD2 (6 bases). V lost 0 bases to trimming and J lost 5 bases, with 7 bases between them. CDR1 is WNHNN and CDR2 is SYGVQD in the germline V gene (reference sequence). The CDR3 spans 14 residues. The CDR3 nucleotides are TGCGCCAGCAGTGAGTCGGGGAGGACCGGGGAGCTGTTTTTT. Translating it yields CASSESGRTGELFF.

This clonotype was observed many times. The chain links TRBV5-1 to TRBJ1-1, with a possible D match to TRBD1 (6 bases). The V gene's germline CDR1 is SGHRS and CDR2 YFSETQ. The CDR3 spans 14 residues. Trimming stripped 4 bases from V and 0 bases from J, with 10 bases between. The CDR3 is CASSVTGVNTEAFF. Here the CDR3 DNA reads TGCGCCAGCAGCGTGACAGGAGTGAACACTGAAGCTTTCTTT.

Only one count was recorded for this clonotype. One junction end does not reproduce the germline sequence, and a read error may be involved. The chain links TRBV20-1 to TRBJ2-6, with a tentative D call TRBD1 (5 bases). Germline V gene sequence: CDR1 DFQATT, CDR2 SNEGSKA (reference sequence). The CDR3 extends over 14 amino acids. CDR3 residues: CSAPPLTGANVLTF. CDR3 coding DNA: TGCAGTGCTCCCCCATTGACTGGGGCTAACGTCCTGACTTTC.

The V gene is TRBV28, the J gene TRBJ2-2; TRBD2 matches 13 bases. V shed 6 bases, J shed 6 bases, and the junction held 7 bases outside the gene matches. Germline CDR1 and CDR2: MDHEN and SYDVKM. This CDR3 comprises 16 residues. CDR3 in DNA: TGTGCCAGCAGCACTAGCGGGAGGGCCGTTCCCGGGGAGCTGTTTTTT. It translates to CASSTSGRAVPGELFF.

This clonotype was picked up a small number of times. The chain combines TRBV27 with TRBJ2-7; D unclear. The CDR3 spans 13 residues. Germline CDR1 is MNHEY and CDR2 is SMNVEV (reference sequence). The ends were cut back, 3 bases at V and 13 bases at J, with 19 bases in the middle. The CDR3 sequence: CASSFGQTAPYYF. The CDR3 DNA sequence: TGTGCCAGCAGTTTTGGGCAGACCGCCCCTTATTACTTC.

The sample holds a few counts of this clonotype. The CDR3 nucleotides are TGTGCCAGCACCGAGACTAGCGCCAACTCCTACAATGAGCAGTTCTTC. Translated: CASTETSANSYNEQFF. The chain is built from TRBV7-8 and TRBJ2-1, with TRBD2 matching over 8 bases. The CDR3 sequence is 16 residues long. The germline CDR1 and CDR2 sequences are SGHVS and FQNEAQ. J was trimmed by 0 bases and V by 7 bases; bases with no gene match: 8.

V is TRBV12-3 or TRBV12-4 and J is TRBJ2-5; D might be TRBD2 (5 bases). This CDR3 is built from 13 residues. With 6 bases removed from V and 5 bases from J, the gap between germline ends came to 13 bases. CDR3: CASRILGDETQYF. The DNA of the CDR3 is TGTGCCAGCAGGATCCTCGGGGATGAGACCCAGTACTTC.

The J gene is TRBJ2-1, the V gene TRBV7-9; 10 positions agree with TRBD2. Losses at the gene ends were 1 base for V and 8 bases for J; bases not matched to a gene: 8. This CDR3 has 16 residues. CDR1 and CDR2 from the germline V gene are SEHNR and FQNEAQ (reference sequence). CDR3: CASSLGGTSVGDEQFF. CDR3 in DNA: TGTGCCAGCAGCTTAGGAGGGACTAGCGTGGGGGATGAGCAGTTCTTC. The whole variable domain, filled in from reference TRBV7-9 and TRBJ2-1, reads DTGVSQNPRHKITKRGQNVTFRCDPISEHNRLYWYRQTLGQGPEFLTYFQNEAQLEKSRLLSDRFSAERPKGSFSTLEIQRTEQGDSAMYLCASSLGGTSVGDEQFFGPGTRLTVL.

This clonotype occurred a few times. V usage is TRBV5-1 and J usage is TRBJ2-1; D may be TRBD1 or TRBD2 (6 bases each). V gave up 0 bases and J gave up 0 bases, with 19 bases separating them. CDR3 length: 19 residues. Germline V CDR1 and CDR2: SGHRS, YFSETQ. CDR3 bases: TGCGCCAGCAGCTTGGCGGGGGCACGACAGTCCCCCTCCTACAATGAGCAGTTCTTC. It is translated as CASSLAGARQSPSYNEQFF. Together with reference TRBV5-1 and TRBJ2-1, the CDR3 gives the full variable domain: KAGVTQTPRYLIKTRGQQVTLSCSPISGHRSVSWYQQTPGQGLQFLFEYFSETQRNKGNFPGRFSGRQFSNSRSEMNVSTLELGDSALYLCASSLAGARQSPSYNEQFFGPGTRLTVL.

This clonotype was detected a few times. The CDR3 sequence is CASSTRPGETQYF. The CDR3 DNA reads TGTGCCAGCAGTACCCGACCAGGGGAGACCCAGTACTTC. V gene TRBV12-3 or TRBV12-4 combines with J gene TRBJ2-5, with a weak D call TRBD1 (5 bases). With 5 bases removed from V and 5 bases from J, the gap between germline ends came to 12 bases. CDR3 length: 13 amino acids.

This clonotype was counted ten times or more. This chain connects TRBV11-2 to TRBJ2-2, with D perhaps matching TRBD1 (6 bases). This CDR3 is 12 amino acids long. Germline V gene sequence: CDR1 SGHAT, CDR2 FQNNGV. The CDR3 here is CSHRDPTGELFF. The CDR3, as DNA: TGTTCCCACAGGGACCCCACCGGGGAGCTGTTTTTT.

In its sample, this clonotype was seen a few times. The chain couples TRBV19 to TRBJ1-1; 9 positions match TRBD1. This CDR3 is 16 amino acids long. The germline CDR1 and CDR2 sequences are LNHDA and SQIVND (reference sequence). The V and J ends lost 6 bases and 11 bases, in that order; junction bases with no gene match: 19. CDR3: CASRTNPGQGRSGAFF. The DNA for the CDR3 is TGTGCCAGTAGAACGAACCCGGGACAGGGTAGGAGCGGGGCTTTCTTT.

This clonotype turned up a few times. The rearrangement joins TRBV4-1 to TRBJ2-1; 7 nucleotides agree with TRBD2. Germline assignment: CDR1 MGHRA and CDR2 YSYEKL. CDR3 length: 17 residues. V lost 4 bases, J lost 10 bases, and 19 bases stayed unmatched. The CDR3 bases are TGCGCCAGCAGCCTTGAAGAGGCAATAGCGGGCTATTGGGAGCAGTTCTTC. This gives the protein CASSLEEAIAGYWEQFF.

V usage is TRBV3-1 and J usage is TRBJ2-1; D is possibly TRBD2 (6 bases). Germline loops: CDR1 LGHDT, CDR2 YNNKEL (reference sequence). Trimming cost V 1 base and J 0 bases, with 10 bases left between them. This CDR3 has 16 amino acids. The CDR3 region is CASSQVGGLSYNEQFF. CDR3 coding DNA: TGTGCCAGCAGCCAAGTGGGGGGACTCTCCTACAATGAGCAGTTCTTC.

This clonotype has at least ten counts. A junction end diverges from the germline sequence, so it may reflect a read error. J is TRBJ2-5 and V is TRBV5-1; D might be TRBD2 (5 bases). This CDR3 comprises 13 residues. Per the germline V gene, CDR1 is SGHRS and CDR2 is YFSETQ. The CDR3 sequence is CASSLAHQETQYF. DNA of the CDR3: TGTGCCAGCAGCTTAGCGCACCAAGAGACCCAGTACTTC. Combining the CDR3 with reference TRBV5-1 and TRBJ2-5 gives the whole variable domain KAGVTQTPRYLIKTRGQQVTLSCSPISGHRSVSWYQQTPGQGLQFLFEYFSETQRNKGNFPGRFSGRQFSNSRSEMNVSTLELGDSALYLCASSLAHQETQYFGPGTRLLVL.